A selection of T cell receptor beta chains follows, all from one sample in a study of cytomegalovirus exposure and HLA in healthy donors. Sequencing used immunoSEQ multiplex PCR; TCRdb keeps in-frame clones, though not all of them. The table records fewer than 200,000 clones, roughly 76% of them present only once. Sequenced sample: PBMCs. The receptor source for this set is a man in his sixties in good health and CMV-seronegative. Each CDR3 is given without its conserved first and last residue. A D gene is named only where the DNA matches it firmly. For some rows the clone size is stated as once, few or many, or as a class when expanded; others skip it.

d_call	clone_size	v_call	cdr3_aa
.	.	TRBV5-1	ASSQDSLYEQY
.	few	TRBV21-1	ASSKGSSGRSPLH
.	few	TRBV7-2	ASSLAAEVDIQY
TRBD2	.	TRBV4-1	ASSQATGTSGGARNEQF
TRBD1	.	TRBV6-6	ASRATGGGYEQY
TRBD2	.	TRBV28	ASTSGTTGNSGANVLT
.	.	TRBV7-2	ASSGAEVPQY
.	few	TRBV21-1	ASSRPPGQGSYEQY
.	.	TRBV5-1	ASSLKEVRGRYYNEQF
.	.	TRBV18	ASSPQSSYNSPLH
.	.	TRBV6-5	ASGDKGTTNEKLF
.	.	TRBV7-9	SSSPQGYSNQPQH
.	.	TRBV11-2	ASSLGVRETQY
TRBD1	few	TRBV19	ASSAWGQGADNQPQH
.	.	TRBV6-5	ASSPTADGLYGYT
.	few	TRBV2	ASSESGATYNEQF
TRBD2	.	TRBV27	ASSWTSGGFGGYNEQF
.	few	TRBV7-9	ASSLDSPGNTGELF
TRBD2	.	TRBV7-2	ASSTGLVWSDTQY
.	.	TRBV27	ASSFHREFQPQH
.	.	TRBV30	AWSPFLETQY
.	.	TRBV2	ASSLAASTLSGELF
.	few	TRBV30	AWSWGRDEKLF
TRBD2	.	TRBV6-4	ASSDSTGGSPDTQY
.	.	TRBV5-1	ASSLAGGFFNSPLH
.	.	TRBV30	AWSVRNYLGTGELF
TRBD2	.	TRBV7-2	ASSLRSGGAGETQY
TRBD1	.	TRBV19	ASSLGGWDRTLTEAF
TRBD2	.	TRBV27	ASSLSSLAVSYEQY
TRBD1	.	TRBV13	ASSPRTGTPGELF
.	once	TRBV11-3	ASSFSTDTQY
.	.	TRBV7-2	ASRQGRDTQY
.	.	TRBV7-2	ASNVGEAWLDYGYT
.	.	TRBV30	AWQSGTQGNTIY
.	.	TRBV5-1	ASSSENTGELF
.	.	TRBV7-2	ASSPEAQGRYGYT
.	few	TRBV4-3	ASSQNRGTDTQY
.	.	TRBV7-9	ASSPGQGPTYGYT
.	.	TRBV18	ASSLGHTEETQY
TRBD2	once	TRBV7-2	ASSSGLATDTQY
.	.	TRBV6-5	ASRESEGQWYEQY
TRBD2	.	TRBV29-1	SVGTSGNTDTQY
TRBD1	.	TRBV18	ASSPRDRVTSYEQY
.	.	TRBV10-2	ASSGDTPSYNEQF
.	once	TRBV6-1	ASTPIFSSPLH